This is a list of T cell receptor beta chains from one sample in a study of CD8+CD57+ T cells in acquired aplastic anemia. TCRdb re-derived calls from the reads in MiXCR, one entry per CDR3 protein. Of over 150,000 distinct CDR3 sequences listed, around 40% are singletons. Sequencing was performed on sorted CD4+, CD8+, or CD8+CD57+ T cells (not recorded which) from PBMCs. The receptors shown here come from a human donor in good health. Both conserved end residues are part of each CDR3. The order of the fields is J gene, clone size, V gene, D gene, CDR3 DNA, CDR3 protein. The D gene is left open where the match is weak. The listing skips clone size in some rows; elsewhere it reads once, few, many or a size class.

TRBJ1-2,many,TRBV4-2,-,TGTGCCAGCAGCCAAGAGAGATATGGCTACACCTTC,CASSQERYGYTF
TRBJ1-6,-,TRBV24-1,TRBD1,TGTGCCACCAGTGAGGACAGGGATTCACCCCTCCACTTT,CATSEDRDSPLHF
TRBJ1-1,-,TRBV5-1,-,TGCGCCAGCAGCTTTGACATCACTGAAGCTTTCTTT,CASSFDITEAFF
TRBJ2-2,many,TRBV7-9,-,TGTGCCAGGCCTGGACAGCCGAACACCGGGGAGCTGTTTTTT,CARPGQPNTGELFF
TRBJ1-5,-,TRBV25-1,-,TGTGCCAGCAGTTTTAGGATGGAGTGGCATTTT,CASSFRMEWHF
TRBJ2-2,-,TRBV20-1,-,TGCAGTGCTGTCCGGACGGGGGGCCGCACCGGGGAGCTGTTTTTT,CSAVRTGGRTGELFF
TRBJ2-7,many,TRBV10-3,-,TGTGCCATCAGTGATGGAGGATACTCCTACGAGCAGTACTTC,CAISDGGYSYEQYF
TRBJ1-1,-,TRBV5-1,-,TGCGCCAGCAGCTTAAGGTTGGGGGGGGCACATACTGAAGCTTTCTTT,CASSLRLGGAHTEAFF
TRBJ2-1,-,TRBV5-4,TRBD1,TGTGCCAGCAGCTTGATATGGCCAGGGGGAAGTAATGGGCAGTTCTTC,CASSLIWPGGSNGQFF
TRBJ2-5,-,TRBV15,-,TGTGCCACCAGCAGAGATCGCAGGGATGTCGAGGAGACCCAGTACTTC,CATSRDRRDVEETQYF
TRBJ2-5,many,TRBV11-2,TRBD1,TGTGCCAGCAGCTTCGGACAGGGAGAGACCCAGTACTTC,CASSFGQGETQYF
TRBJ2-7,-,TRBV20-1,-,TGCAGTGCTAGACTGCCCCAAACCTACGAGCAGTACTTC,CSARLPQTYEQYF
TRBJ2-5,-,TRBV24-1,TRBD2,TGTGCCACCTCAGCGGGAGTGTACCAAGAGACCCAGTACTTC,CATSAGVYQETQYF
TRBJ1-1,-,TRBV10-2,-,TGCGCCAGCAGTGGCGGCCGGGGCACTGAAGCTTTCTTT,CASSGGRGTEAFF
TRBJ2-3,-,TRBV6-2/TRBV6-3,TRBD1,TGTGCCAGCAGTTACTCTGGGACAGGGATCGGCACAGATACGCAGTATTTT,CASSYSGTGIGTDTQYF
TRBJ1-1,-,TRBV19,-,TGTGCCAGTAGTATCGAGTTGGTGAACACTGAAGCTTTCTTT,CASSIELVNTEAFF
TRBJ2-3,-,TRBV20-1,TRBD2,TGCAGTGTTGCCCTTCCCGGGACTAGCGGCACAGATACGCAGTATTTT,CSVALPGTSGTDTQYF
TRBJ2-7,many,TRBV2,-,TGTGCCAGCAGTCCCACTGGGAGTAGCTCCTACGAGCAGTACTTC,CASSPTGSSSYEQYF
TRBJ1-2,-,TRBV27,-,TGTGCCAGCAGGGCTACAGGGATCGGCCGCTACGGCTACACCTTC,CASRATGIGRYGYTF
TRBJ2-7,-,TRBV29-1,-,TGCAGCGTCCCGGGCAGGGGGGGGATCTACGAGCAGTACTTC,CSVPGRGGIYEQYF
TRBJ1-5,many,TRBV12-3/TRBV12-4,-,TGTGCCAGCAGTTGGACTGGTGATCAGCCCCAGCATTTT,CASSWTGDQPQHF
TRBJ2-7,many,TRBV6-2/TRBV6-3,-,TGTGCCAGCAGTGGAACACTAGGGGCCTACGAGCAGTACTTC,CASSGTLGAYEQYF
TRBJ2-7,few,TRBV6-1,-,TGTGCCAGCAGAAACCCTTCGACAGTATATAACGAGCAGTACTTC,CASRNPSTVYNEQYF
TRBJ1-6,many,TRBV5-8,TRBD1,TGTGCCAGCAGCTTGGAGGGACAGGGAGGGTCACCCCTCCACTTT,CASSLEGQGGSPLHF
TRBJ1-6,few,TRBV30,-,TGTGCCGTGGGGGGGAAACCCTATAATTCACCCCTCCACTTT,CAVGGKPYNSPLHF
TRBJ2-5,-,TRBV19,TRBD2,TGTGCCAGTAGTATCAGAGGGACTAGCGGGGAAGAGACCCAGTACTTC,CASSIRGTSGEETQYF
TRBJ2-1,many,TRBV7-2,TRBD2,TGTGCCAGCAGCATAGCGGGGGGCCCCTACAATGAGCAGTTCTTC,CASSIAGGPYNEQFF
TRBJ2-2,-,TRBV3-1,-,TGTGCCAGCAGCCGTGGTTCTAGCGACCGTCCTAACACCGGGGAGCTGTTTTTT,CASSRGSSDRPNTGELFF
TRBJ1-1,many,TRBV4-1,-,TGCGCCAGCAGCCAAAGAAACACTGAAGCTTTCTTT,CASSQRNTEAFF
TRBJ1-2,many,TRBV20-1,-,TGCAGTGCTAGTTTACAGGGCTATGGCTACACCTTC,CSASLQGYGYTF
TRBJ2-2,many,TRBV7-8,TRBD2,TGTGCCAGCAGCTCAAGACTAGCGGGGGGTTCTAAGCTGTTTTTT,CASSSRLAGGSKLFF
TRBJ2-7,-,TRBV10-3,-,TGTGCCATCAGTGAACGTGGGTTCGAGCAGTACTTC,CAISERGFEQYF
TRBJ2-1,many,TRBV10-2,TRBD1,TGCGCCAGCAGGCTAGGACAGGGATCCAATGAGCAGTTCTTC,CASRLGQGSNEQFF
TRBJ2-7,few,TRBV9,-,TGTGCCAGCAGCGTTGGGTCAGGGGATTCGGACGAGCAGTACTTC,CASSVGSGDSDEQYF
TRBJ1-1,many,TRBV19,TRBD1,TGTGCCAGTACCATGACAGGGACGAACACTGAAGCTTTCTTT,CASTMTGTNTEAFF
TRBJ2-1,-,TRBV11-2,TRBD2,TGTGCCAGCAGCTTGCCCCTCAGCGGGAGGTGGTACAATGAGCAGTTCTTC,CASSLPLSGRWYNEQFF
TRBJ2-7,many,TRBV19,TRBD1,TGTGCCACCCGACAGGGCAGCTCCTACGAGCAGTACTTC,CATRQGSSYEQYF
TRBJ2-3,many,TRBV12-3/TRBV12-4,-,TGTGCCAGCAGTTTGGGTTCGGTAAGGGTGACAGATACGCAGTATTTT,CASSLGSVRVTDTQYF
TRBJ2-6,many,TRBV9,-,TGTGCCAGCAGTTGGGACGTTGGGGCCAACGTCCTGACTTTC,CASSWDVGANVLTF
TRBJ1-2,-,TRBV20-1,-,TGCAGTGCTACCCGGGGATTGGCTAACTATGGCTACACCTTC,CSATRGLANYGYTF